Following are 2 T cell receptor beta chains from one sample sequenced in a study of T cells in tumors and immune-related adverse events. Repertoires were generated with immunoSEQ multiplex PCR, while TCRdb's copy carries only in-frame clones and drops some. The table has roughly 20,000 clones, around nine tenths seen once. Sequences were derived from lymph node tissue, sampled from a patient treated with anti-PD-1 therapy. Receptors were obtained from a female donor with metastatic renal cell carcinoma.

This clone was found once. This chain connects TRBV5-1 to TRBJ2-2; D possibly corresponds to TRBD2 (6 bases). This CDR3 is built from 14 residues. Trimming left V 4 bases short and J 2 bases short, with 9 bases between. Looked up from germline, CDR1 is SGHRS and CDR2 is YFSETQ. DNA of the CDR3: TGCGCCAGCAGCCTCGGGAGCAACACCGGGGAGCTGTTTTTT. Protein product: CASSLGSNTGELFF.

The CDR3 bases are TGTGCCAGCAGCTTAGGAGGACAGGACTACAATGAGCAGTTCTTC. Its protein is CASSLGGQDYNEQFF. This chain joins TRBV7-2 and TRBJ2-1, with 7 bases fitting TRBD1. CDR1 SGHTA and CDR2 FQGNSA come from the germline V gene. Trimming removed 1 base from V and 3 bases from J; junction bases left unmatched: 3. This CDR3 comprises 15 residues.